A single sample is the source of the 8 T cell receptor beta chains below, sequenced in a study of human T cells and chemical hapten exposure. TCRdb processed the RACE reads anew with MiXCR; each CDR3 protein has one entry. The sample has roughly 150,000 distinct CDR3 sequences; about a quarter are singletons. Stated time point: patch test 3, about 24 weeks after DPC sensitization. The treatment: therapeutic diphenylcyclopropenone sensitization with weekly scalp DPC. The sequencing here drew on whole blood, taken in connection with sensitization to the hapten diphenylcyclopropenone (DPC). These receptors all stem from a woman between 18 and 29 years old with alopecia areata. Some clones in this sample may be carry-over from other donors' samples.

In this sample, this clonotype turned up a few times. V is TRBV24-1 and J is TRBJ2-1; tentative D call: TRBD1 (6 bases). The V gene's germline CDR1 is KGHDR and CDR2 SFDVKD. CDR3 length: 16 amino acids. Trimming removed 0 bases at V and 6 bases at J, with 14 bases between. CDR3 amino acids: CATSDLGGVGFNEQFF. In nucleotides, the CDR3 is TGTGCCACCAGTGATTTGGGGGGCGTGGGGTTCAATGAGCAGTTCTTC.

The chain combines TRBV21-1 with TRBJ2-3; TRBD2 reflects the table's D call only, with no check against the DNA. TRBV21-1 is an annotated pseudogene. The CDR3 runs 16 residues. The CDR3 reads CASHNSPEGLAQTQYF. The CDR3 DNA reads as TGTGCCAGCCACAATTCCCCCGAGGGGCTAGCCCAAACGCAGTATTTT.

The chain joins TRBV4-1 to TRBJ1-2, with 7 bases fitting TRBD1. Germline CDR1 MGHRA, CDR2 YSYEKL. The CDR3 consists of 15 residues. The J segment lost 2 bases and the V segment lost 2 bases, leaving 5 bases of the junction unmatched. Written as DNA, the CDR3 is TGCGCCAGCAGCCAACCGACAGGGAGAAACTATGGCTACACCTTC. Residues: CASSQPTGRNYGYTF.

This clonotype came up a few times. This chain connects TRBV6-2 or TRBV6-3 to TRBJ1-5; D gene ambiguous. CDR1 MNHEY and CDR2 SVGEGT come from the germline V gene. CDR3 length equals 14 residues. Trimming removed 0 bases at V and 6 bases at J, with 9 bases between. The CDR3 DNA is TGTGCCAGCAGTTACTCTAGGGTAGGTCAGCCCCAGCATTTT. Translated: CASSYSRVGQPQHF.

The chain uses TRBV11-2 and TRBJ2-6; 7 nucleotides line up with TRBD1. Germline V gives CDR1 SGHAT, CDR2 FQNNGV. CDR3 length equals 18 residues. Trimming removed 5 bases from V and 0 bases from J; junction bases left unmatched: 10. In DNA, the CDR3 is TGTGCCAGCAGCCTACGACAGGGAATGGGCTCTGGGGCCAACGTCCTGACTTTC. The encoded protein is CASSLRQGMGSGANVLTF.

The chain combines TRBV29-1 with TRBJ2-7; D is undetermined. CDR1 SQVTM and CDR2 ANQGSEA come from the germline V gene. The CDR3 has 13 residues. V was cut by 2 bases and J by 0 bases, with 8 bases left in between. The CDR3 spells CSVEYSSSYEQYF. CDR3 bases: TGCAGCGTTGAATACTCCAGCTCCTACGAGCAGTACTTC.

In this sample, this clonotype turned up a few times. The chain joins TRBV11-3 to TRBJ1-3, with D hard to call. The CDR3 is 16 amino acids. Germline CDR1 reads SGHNT; CDR2 reads YENEEA. V was shortened by 4 bases and J by 0 bases, with 13 bases between the two germline ends. CDR3: CASSSGATGSGNTIYF. The CDR3 DNA is TGTGCCAGCAGCTCGGGAGCGACGGGCTCTGGAAACACCATATATTTT.

This chain connects TRBV20-1 to TRBJ2-7; D uncertain. Germline assignment: CDR1 DFQATT and CDR2 SNEGSKA (reference sequence). The CDR3 has 12 residues. V shed 4 bases and J shed 3 bases, with 10 bases lying between them. The CDR3 protein is CSAIYKNYEQYF. The CDR3 bases are TGCAGTGCTATATACAAAAACTACGAGCAGTACTTC.